The 28 T cell receptor beta chains reported below all come from one sample, sequenced in a study of CD8+ T cells in alopecia areata. It was cDNA, reverse transcribed from extracted RNA, that served as the sequencing template. Produced via immunoSEQ multiplex PCR; TCRdb's table is partial and in-frame only. Among fewer than 110,000 clones listed, 50% to 60% were seen once. Treatment noted: oral pan-JAK inhibitor, 5-10 mg twice daily. The source was CD8+ T cells sorted from blood, collected around week 55, from a patient treated with tofacitinib. The receptors were sampled from a human donor with alopecia areata.

This clone turned up a few times. The V call is TRBV7-9, the J call TRBJ2-3, with D tentatively TRBD2 (5 bases). V was cut by 6 bases and J by 6 bases, with 13 bases left in between. CDR3 size: 13 residues. The germline CDR1 and CDR2 sequences are SEHNR and FQNEAQ (reference sequence). DNA of the CDR3: TGTGCCAGCAGTTGGCGGGTGGAGGATACGCAGTATTTT. Its protein is CASSWRVEDTQYF.

The genes are TRBV27 and TRBJ1-1; possible D gene TRBD1, 6 bases. Trimming removed 6 bases from V and 1 base from J, with 15 bases in between. CDR1 is MNHEY and CDR2 is SMNVEV in the germline V gene (reference sequence). This CDR3 has 15 residues. In DNA form, the CDR3 reads TGTGCCAGCAGCGTCGGGAGGGGGGCGAACACTGAAGCTTTCTTT. It encodes CASSVGRGANTEAFF.

This clone came up a few times. The V gene is TRBV2, the J gene TRBJ2-7; 9 nucleotides align to TRBD1. The CDR3 length is 13 residues. After removal of 8 bases from V and 4 bases from J, the junction contained 6 bases not matched to a gene. Germline loops: CDR1 SNHLY, CDR2 FYNNEI. CDR3 coding DNA: TGTGCCAGCCTGGGGGACAGGGCGTACGAGCAGTACTTC. It encodes CASLGDRAYEQYF.

This chain joins TRBV29-1 and TRBJ2-3; 7 bases are shared with TRBD2. After removal of 6 bases from V and 3 bases from J, the junction contained 12 bases not matched to a gene. Germline V lookup: CDR1 SQVTM, CDR2 ANQGSEA. The CDR3 has 15 amino acids. This CDR3 reads CSVPSRQGGTDTQYF. Here the CDR3 DNA reads TGCAGCGTCCCAAGTCGCCAGGGAGGGACAGATACGCAGTATTTT.

This clone occurred a few times. The chain combines TRBV29-1 with TRBJ2-2; D unclear. Trimming removed 3 bases from V and 0 bases from J, with 2 bases in between. Germline CDR1 reads SQVTM; CDR2 reads ANQGSEA. The CDR3 loop spans 12 amino acids. CDR3: CSVEANTGELFF. CDR3 DNA sequence: TGCAGCGTTGAGGCGAACACCGGGGAGCTGTTTTTT.

This clone turned up a few times. CDR3 protein: CASSGDRAGEQFF. The CDR3 DNA reads TGCGCCAGCAGTGGGGACAGGGCCGGTGAGCAGTTCTTC. The genes are TRBV10-2 and TRBJ2-1; TRBD1 matches 9 bases. This CDR3 contains 13 residues. Germline V CDR1 and CDR2: WSHSY, SAAADI. Unmatched junction bases numbered 4, after V lost 4 bases and J lost 9 bases.

This clone was counted once. The rearrangement uses TRBV14 and TRBJ2-5, with D perhaps matching TRBD1 (6 bases). V was trimmed by 0 bases and J by 5 bases, leaving 16 bases between them. Germline CDR1 is SGHDN and CDR2 is FVKESK. The CDR3 extends over 16 amino acids. The CDR3 region is CASSQDTYRVGETQYF. For the CDR3, the DNA is TGTGCCAGCAGCCAAGACACCTACAGGGTTGGGGAGACCCAGTACTTC. The full variable domain, its missing parts supplied by reference TRBV14 and TRBJ2-5, is EAGVTQFPSHSVIEKGQTVTLRCDPISGHDNLYWYRRVMGKEIKFLLHFVKESKQDESGMPNNRFLAERTGGTYSTLKVQPAELEDSGVYFCASSQDTYRVGETQYFGPGTRLLVL.

Only a few counts were recorded for this clone. The rearrangement joins TRBV19 to TRBJ2-2; D is unclear. V was clipped by 5 bases and J by 1 base, with 11 bases between them. This CDR3 comprises 15 residues. Per germline, CDR1 LNHDA and CDR2 SQIVND (reference sequence). This CDR3 is CASSLRSWNTGELFF. The CDR3 coding sequence is TGTGCCAGTAGTCTACGCAGCTGGAACACCGGGGAGCTGTTTTTT.

The rearrangement links TRBV6-4 to TRBJ2-3; 8 nucleotides agree with TRBD2. The J segment lost 1 base and the V segment lost 3 bases, leaving 0 bases of the junction unmatched. The CDR3 has 14 residues. CDR1 is MRHNA, CDR2 SNTAGT, per germline. CDR3 region: CASSELAGTDTQYF. The CDR3 nucleotides are TGTGCCAGCAGTGAACTAGCGGGCACAGATACGCAGTATTTT.

The chain links TRBV4-1 to TRBJ2-7; D is undetermined. V was trimmed by 1 base and J by 6 bases, leaving 4 bases between them. The CDR3 loop spans 11 amino acids. Germline V CDR1 and CDR2: MGHRA, YSYEKL. CDR3 nucleotides: TGCGCCAGCAGCCAAGGAATCGAGCAGTACTTC. Protein sequence: CASSQGIEQYF.

This clone was seen a few times. The J gene is TRBJ2-5, the V gene TRBV6-1; 10 nucleotides line up with TRBD2. Trimming at V came to 0 bases and at J to 4 bases, leaving 2 bases not matched to a gene. The CDR3 totals 15 residues. Germline values: CDR1 MNHNS, CDR2 SASEGT. The CDR3 region is CASSEAAGGPETQYF. The CDR3 DNA follows: TGTGCCAGCAGTGAAGCAGCGGGGGGGCCAGAGACCCAGTACTTC.

The genes are TRBV12-5 and TRBJ1-4, with 9 bases aligning to TRBD1. CDR3 length: 15 residues. Germline lookup yields CDR1 LGHNT and CDR2 FRNRAP. With V trimmed by 4 bases and J by 6 bases, 6 bases remained unmatched. CDR3 sequence reads: CASGSAGTGHEKLFF. CDR3 DNA sequence: TGTGCTAGTGGTTCCGCGGGGACAGGGCATGAAAAACTGTTTTTT.

The genes are TRBV4-2 and TRBJ1-6, with D unclear. The V gene's germline CDR1 is LGHNA and CDR2 YNFKEQ. CDR3 length equals 18 residues. Trimming pared 0 bases from V and 2 bases from J, leaving 14 bases between. CDR3 nucleotide sequence: TGTGCCAGCAGCCAAGACCATGCGGTGGGTCCCTATAATTCACCCCTCCACTTT. It translates to CASSQDHAVGPYNSPLHF.

This clone has only a few counts. The chain links TRBV30 to TRBJ2-5, with 7 bases that match TRBD2. The CDR3 covers 13 residues. In germline, CDR1 is GTSNPN, CDR2 SVGIG (reference sequence). The J segment lost 2 bases and the V segment lost 4 bases, leaving 4 bases of the junction unmatched. CDR3 bases: TGTGCCTGGAATTGGGGGGGTCAAGAGACCCAGTACTTC. It encodes CAWNWGGQETQYF.

V and J are TRBV27 and TRBJ1-6; weak D call: TRBD1 (5 bases). The germline V gene encodes CDR1 MNHEY and CDR2 SMNVEV (reference sequence). This CDR3 spans 15 amino acids. The germline V and J ends were trimmed by 8 bases and 4 bases, with 15 bases remaining between them. In nucleotides, the CDR3 is TGTGCCAGCCGCGTCGAGGGGCAATATAATTCACCCCTCCACTTT. Its translation: CASRVEGQYNSPLHF.

The V call is TRBV6-6, the J call TRBJ1-2; 10 positions agree with TRBD1. V lost 7 bases to trimming and J lost 5 bases; unmatched junction nucleotides: 7. CDR1 MNHNY and CDR2 SVGAGI come from the germline V gene (reference sequence). The CDR3 totals 14 residues. The CDR3 region has the DNA TGTGCCAGCACCGCAGGGACAGGGGTTTATGGCTACACCTTC. Protein sequence: CASTAGTGVYGYTF.

The chain uses TRBV6-1 and TRBJ2-7, with D perhaps being TRBD1 or TRBD2 (5 bases each). The CDR3 covers 14 residues. V was cut by 1 base and J by 2 bases, with 9 bases left in between. Germline V gives CDR1 MNHNS, CDR2 SASEGT. In DNA form, the CDR3 reads TGTGCCAGCAGTGAAGTTGTGGGGGCCTACGAGCAGTACTTC. Its translation is CASSEVVGAYEQYF.

The V and J genes are TRBV9 and TRBJ1-4; no firm D call. The CDR3 sequence is 15 residues long. Germline V CDR1 and CDR2: SGDLS, YYNGEE. Between the trimmed V and J ends, which lost 0 bases and 8 bases, there was a span of 14 bases. CDR3 bases: TGTGCCAGCAGCGTAGGAGACATGTGGTCGGAAAAACTGTTTTTT. Protein sequence: CASSVGDMWSEKLFF.

The chain combines TRBV7-9 with TRBJ2-3; D unclear. This CDR3 has 12 amino acids. Germline V gene lookup returns CDR1 SEHNR and CDR2 FQNEAQ (reference sequence). V shed 0 bases and J shed 4 bases, with 2 bases lying between them. The CDR3 is CASSLAPDTQYF. Written as DNA, the CDR3 is TGTGCCAGCAGCTTAGCCCCAGATACGCAGTATTTT.

The rearrangement links TRBV14 to TRBJ2-2, with TRBD1 identical over 9 bases. V trimming: 0 bases; J trimming: 2 bases; junction bases outside the gene matches: 7. This CDR3 spans 18 amino acids. Germline loops: CDR1 SGHDN, CDR2 FVKESK. The DNA for the CDR3 is TGTGCCAGCAGCCAAGATCCTGGGACAGGGAAAAACACCGGGGAGCTGTTTTTT. This gives the protein CASSQDPGTGKNTGELFF.

CDR3 DNA: TGTGCCTGGAGTGTCTTTGGCAATCAGCCCCAGCATTTT. Translation gives CAWSVFGNQPQHF. The chain is built from TRBV30 and TRBJ1-5, with D uncertain. Germline CDR1 reads GTSNPN; CDR2 reads SVGIG (reference sequence). V lost 0 bases and J 2 bases, leaving 5 bases between the germline ends. This CDR3 comprises 13 residues.

This clone was observed a handful of times. The chain carries TRBV9 and TRBJ2-7; D perhaps matches TRBD1 (6 bases). Germline V gene sequence: CDR1 SGDLS, CDR2 YYNGEE. V lost 0 bases and J 4 bases, leaving 11 bases between the germline ends. The length of the CDR3 is 14 residues. Here the CDR3 reads CASSVGQAGYEQYF. For the CDR3, the DNA is TGTGCCAGCAGCGTAGGACAGGCCGGGTACGAGCAGTACTTC. Full variable domain (outside the CDR3, taken from reference TRBV9 and TRBJ2-7): DSGVTQTPKHLITATGQRVTLRCSPRSGDLSVYWYQQSLDQGLQFLIQYYNGEERAKGNILERFSAQQFPDLHSELNLSSLELGDSALYFCASSVGQAGYEQYFGPGTRLTVT.

The chain is built from TRBV10-3 and TRBJ1-2, with D unresolved. This CDR3 has 14 amino acids. The germline CDR1 and CDR2 sequences are ENHRY and SYGVKD. With 4 bases removed from V and 3 bases from J, the gap between germline ends came to 12 bases. The CDR3 sequence: CAISGRTPDYGYTF. CDR3 in DNA: TGTGCCATCAGTGGGAGGACGCCGGACTATGGCTACACCTTC.

The genes are TRBV7-9 and TRBJ2-2; TRBD2 matches at 9 bases. This CDR3 has 15 residues. From germline, CDR1 is SEHNR and CDR2 FQNEAQ (reference sequence). V dropped 4 bases and J dropped 2; count of bases not matched to a gene: 2. CDR3 sequence reads: CASSSTSGNTGELFF. As DNA, the CDR3 is TGTGCCAGCAGCTCGACTAGCGGTAACACCGGGGAGCTGTTTTTT.

The chain combines TRBV4-1 with TRBJ1-1, with TRBD1 identical over 8 bases. Germline V gene sequence: CDR1 MGHRA, CDR2 YSYEKL. The CDR3 consists of 11 residues. V lost 4 bases to trimming and J lost 11 bases; unmatched junction nucleotides: 3. This CDR3 reads CASSRDRRAFF. The CDR3, as DNA: TGCGCCAGCAGCCGGGACAGGCGGGCTTTCTTT.

The gene calls are TRBV29-1 and TRBJ1-2; no clear D. The V gene's germline CDR1 is SQVTM and CDR2 ANQGSEA. V shed 3 bases and J shed 2 bases, with 10 bases lying between them. The CDR3 spans 13 residues. In DNA form, the CDR3 reads TGCAGCGTTGAGCAGCACTTGAACTATGGCTACACCTTC. Translation: CSVEQHLNYGYTF. Variable domain in full (rest from reference TRBV29-1 and TRBJ1-2): SAVISQKPSRDICQRGTSLTIQCQVDSQVTMMFWYRQQPGQSLTLIATANQGSEATYESGFVIDKFPISRPNLTFSTLTVSNMSPEDSSIYLCSVEQHLNYGYTFGSGTRLTVV.

V and J are TRBV27 and TRBJ1-2; 8 nucleotides match TRBD1. This CDR3 spans 15 amino acids. The ends lost 0 bases at V and 6 bases at J; junction bases unmatched: 6. Germline lookup yields CDR1 MNHEY and CDR2 SMNVEV (reference sequence). The DNA for the CDR3 is TGTGCCAGCAGTTTATCACAGGGGGTGTCCCATGGCTACACCTTC. This codes for CASSLSQGVSHGYTF.

This clone was counted only a few times. This sequence joins TRBV29-1 and TRBJ1-6; weak D call: TRBD1 (5 bases). The V gene's germline CDR1 is SQVTM and CDR2 ANQGSEA. The CDR3 extends over 15 amino acids. V shed 3 bases and J shed 5 bases, with 14 bases lying between them. CDR3 bases: TGCAGCGTTGAGTTCGGGGGTGTAGATAATTCACCCCTCCACTTT. This translates into CSVEFGGVDNSPLHF.